These 12 T cell receptor beta chains came from one sample sequenced in a study of cytomegalovirus exposure and HLA in healthy donors listed by TCRdb under 2017. Libraries were constructed by the immunoSEQ multiplex PCR assay. The multiplex PCR relied on a mix of 60 forward primers for TCR Vbeta segments and 13 reverse primers for TCR Jbeta segments. What TCRdb holds here is the immuneACCESS table cut down to in-frame rearrangements. Part of the clones is not present; checked against another copy, under half of the missing clones reflect an unresolved V gene, and the others are unexplained. This sample has under 200,000 clones in its table, and roughly 67% of those were observed once. Under 5.5% of the sample belongs to the ten largest clones. The sample was PBMCs. The receptors originated from a woman younger than 35 in good health and CMV-seropositive.

The sample holds a few counts of this clone. The chain combines TRBV11-2 with TRBJ2-7; D unclear. The CDR3 runs to 13 residues. The germline CDR1 and CDR2 sequences are SGHAT and FQNNGV. Trimming left V 4 bases short and J 2 bases short, with 9 bases between. CDR3 DNA sequence: TGTGCCAGCAGCTATTTAAGCACCTACGAGCAGTACTTC. Its translation: CASSYLSTYEQYF.

A note on this clone: At one end the junction does not follow the germline gene, possibly because of a read error. This chain links TRBV9 with TRBJ1-2, with 8 nucleotides matching TRBD1. Germline CDR1 is SGDLS and CDR2 is YYNGEE. The CDR3 loop spans 13 amino acids. The CDR3 spells CACSLQGAAGYTF. The CDR3 bases are TGTGCCTGCAGCCTGCAGGGGGCGGCTGGCTACACCTTC.

This chain links TRBV13 with TRBJ2-3; 9 bases map to TRBD2. Germline V gives CDR1 PRHDT, CDR2 FYEKMQ (reference sequence). Trimming at V came to 7 bases and at J to 0 bases, leaving 11 bases not matched to a gene. This CDR3 spans 17 amino acids. CDR3 nucleotides: TGTGCCAGCACCCTTAGCGGGGGCAAATCTAGCACAGATACGCAGTATTTT. This sequence encodes CASTLSGGKSSTDTQYF.

The V and J genes are TRBV2 and TRBJ2-5; unclear D gene. The J call could be wrong; TRBJ2-7 is a better fit for the DNA end. The CDR3 length is 12 residues. Germline V gene data show CDR1 as SNHLY and CDR2 as FYNNEI. The CDR3 loop is CASSDGAYEQYF. CDR3 coding DNA: TGTGCCAGCAGTGATGGGGCCTACGAGCAGTACTTC.

As to this clone: The junction and the germline gene differ at one end; a read error may be behind it. The rearrangement joins TRBV10-3 to TRBJ1-1; 8 nucleotides line up with TRBD1. In germline, CDR1 is ENHRY, CDR2 SYGVKD. The CDR3 extends over 16 amino acids. The CDR3 sequence: CAISDSPGGQNTETFF. The CDR3, as DNA: TGTGCCATCAGTGATTCCCCAGGGGGCCAGAACACTGAAACTTTCTTT.

J is TRBJ2-7 and V is TRBV6-5, with 12 bases fitting TRBD1. V lost 2 bases to trimming and J lost 7 bases; unmatched junction nucleotides: 6. Germline V lookup: CDR1 MNHEY, CDR2 SVGAGI. The CDR3 is made up of 15 amino acids. Here the CDR3 reads CASSYEGQGAGEQYF. CDR3 DNA sequence: TGTGCCAGCAGTTACGAGGGACAGGGGGCGGGGGAGCAGTACTTC.

The chain joins TRBV30 to TRBJ2-2, with 11 bases lining up with TRBD2. The CDR3 sequence is 14 residues long. Germline-derived CDR1 and CDR2 are GTSNPN and SVGIG (reference sequence). After removal of 4 bases from V and 5 bases from J, the junction contained 3 bases not matched to a gene. The CDR3 reads CAWKASGGTGELFF. CDR3 in DNA: TGTGCCTGGAAGGCTAGCGGGGGGACCGGGGAGCTGTTTTTT.

The V call is TRBV7-2, the J call TRBJ2-2; D perhaps matches TRBD2 (6 bases). CDR1 and CDR2 from the germline V gene are SGHTA and FQGNSA. V was cut by 5 bases and J by 2 bases, with 15 bases left in between. The CDR3 is 16 amino acids. DNA for the CDR3: TGTGCCAGCAGCCTCTGGGGCGGGGCTAACACCGGGGAGCTGTTTTTT. Its translation is CASSLWGGANTGELFF.

The gene calls are TRBV6-5 and TRBJ1-1; maybe TRBD1 (5 bases). This CDR3 comprises 15 residues. Germline CDR1 reads MNHEY; CDR2 reads SVGAGI. The ends were cut back, 2 bases at V and 1 base at J, with 11 bases in the middle. In DNA, the CDR3 is TGTGCCAGCAGTTACAGCGGGGGAGGGAACACTGAAGCTTTCTTT. It translates to CASSYSGGGNTEAFF.

This clone has just one count. The genes are TRBV4-1 and TRBJ2-7; D is unresolved. In germline, CDR1 is MGHRA, CDR2 YSYEKL. Deletions cut 0 bases from V and 3 bases from J, with 12 bases between. This CDR3 has 15 residues. The CDR3 DNA reads as TGCGCCAGCAGCCAAGAGTTAGCACCCCTCTACGAGCAGTACTTC. Residues: CASSQELAPLYEQYF.

The chain recombines TRBV7-3 with TRBJ1-2; 12 bases agree with TRBD1. Looked up from germline, CDR1 is SGHTA and CDR2 is FQGTGA. The CDR3 extends over 15 amino acids. After removal of 4 bases from V and 7 bases from J, the junction contained 7 bases not matched to a gene. CDR3 loop: CASSSPGQGAGGYTF. The CDR3 DNA sequence: TGTGCCAGCAGCTCACCGGGACAGGGGGCCGGTGGCTACACCTTC.

Comment on this clone: A read error may account for a junction end that differs from germline. At the DNA level, this CDR3 is encoded by other sequences in the same sample as well. This chain links TRBV30 with TRBJ2-2; 9 bases line up with TRBD2. The CDR3 extends over 14 amino acids. Germline values: CDR1 GTSNPN, CDR2 SVGIG (reference sequence). CDR3 coding DNA: TGTGCCTGGACTAGCGGGAAGAACACTGGGGAGCTGTTTTTT. It translates to CAWTSGKNTGELFF.